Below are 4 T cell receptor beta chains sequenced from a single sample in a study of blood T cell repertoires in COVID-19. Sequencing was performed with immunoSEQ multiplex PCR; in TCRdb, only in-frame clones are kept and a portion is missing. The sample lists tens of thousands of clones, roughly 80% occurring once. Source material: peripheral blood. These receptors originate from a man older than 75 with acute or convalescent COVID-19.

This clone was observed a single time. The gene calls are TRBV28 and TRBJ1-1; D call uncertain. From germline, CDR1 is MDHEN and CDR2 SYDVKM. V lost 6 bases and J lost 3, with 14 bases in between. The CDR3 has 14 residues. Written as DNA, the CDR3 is TGTGCCAGCAGAGAACCGGGATTCGACACTGAAGCTTTCTTT. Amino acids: CASREPGFDTEAFF.

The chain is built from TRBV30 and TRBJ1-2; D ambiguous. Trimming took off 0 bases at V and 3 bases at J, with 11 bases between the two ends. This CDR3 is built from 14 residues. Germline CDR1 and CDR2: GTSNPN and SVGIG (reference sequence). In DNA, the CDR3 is TGTGCCTGGAGTGTATCGCGGTCTCACTATGGCTACACCTTC. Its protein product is CAWSVSRSHYGYTF.

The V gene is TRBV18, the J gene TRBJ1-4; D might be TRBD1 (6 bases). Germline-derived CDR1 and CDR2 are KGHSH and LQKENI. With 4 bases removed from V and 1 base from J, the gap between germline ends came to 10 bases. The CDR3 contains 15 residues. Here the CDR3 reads CASSRSQGTNEKLFF. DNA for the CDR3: TGTGCCAGCTCACGATCACAGGGAACTAATGAAAAACTGTTTTTT.

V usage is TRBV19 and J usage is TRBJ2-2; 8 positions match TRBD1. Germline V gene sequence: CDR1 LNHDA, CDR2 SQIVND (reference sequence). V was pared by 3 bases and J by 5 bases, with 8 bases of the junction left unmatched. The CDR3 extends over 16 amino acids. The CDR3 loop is CASSIPQGVLTGELFF. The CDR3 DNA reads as TGTGCCAGTAGTATCCCACAGGGGGTTTTAACCGGGGAGCTGTTTTTT.